These 8 T cell receptor beta chains were all obtained from the same sample, sequenced in a study of identical twins. MiXCR was run by TCRdb on the 5' RACE reads, yielding one entry per CDR3 protein. The repertoire holds about 520,000 distinct CDR3 sequences, with 20% to 25% as singletons. These same records also appear under a second study, on T cells expressing NK-cell markers.

The source material was CD4+ T cells sorted from blood. These receptors were obtained from a woman between 18 and 30 years old in good health.

The chain recombines TRBV20-1 with TRBJ1-1; possible D gene TRBD1, 6 bases. Germline lookup yields CDR1 DFQATT and CDR2 SNEGSKA (reference sequence). This CDR3 spans 12 amino acids. V was clipped by 0 bases and J by 11 bases, with 13 bases between them. CDR3 region: CSARDGGRRAFF. The CDR3 DNA sequence: TGCAGTGCTAGAGATGGGGGGCGGCGGGCTTTCTTT.

This clonotype was counted between two and nine times. The chain links TRBV6-1 to TRBJ1-5; 7 bases line up with TRBD1. The CDR3 consists of 14 residues. With V trimmed by 6 bases and J by 5 bases, 7 bases remained unmatched. Germline-derived CDR1 and CDR2 are MNHNS and SASEGT. The CDR3 coding sequence is TGTGCCAGCAGCTTGACAGGGAGGGATCAGCCCCAGCATTTT. Protein sequence: CASSLTGRDQPQHF.

This chain links TRBV3-1 with TRBJ1-6, with D uncertain. V lost 1 base and J lost 13, with 14 bases in between. Germline CDR1 LGHDT, CDR2 YNNKEL (reference sequence). The CDR3 extends over 14 amino acids. The CDR3 DNA reads as TGTGCCAGCAGCCAAGGGACGGTTCAGTCGCCCCTCCACTTT. Translation gives CASSQGTVQSPLHF.

The chain recombines TRBV12-3 or TRBV12-4 with TRBJ2-5; D gene unclear. The V end lost 5 bases, the J end lost 4 bases, and 11 bases lay between the germline ends. There are 13 residues in the CDR3. The CDR3 bases are TGTGCCAGCAGTCCCAGGATTCCAGAGACCCAGTACTTC. It translates to CASSPRIPETQYF.

The chain employs TRBV14 and TRBJ2-7, with TRBD1 matching 7 bases. The CDR3 runs 14 residues. CDR1 is SGHDN, CDR2 FVKESK, per germline. Trimming cost V 5 bases and J 2 bases; bases outside gene matches: 6. CDR3 region: CASSARQGPYEQYF. Written as DNA, the CDR3 is TGTGCCAGCAGCGCACGACAGGGCCCCTACGAGCAGTACTTC.

The chain couples TRBV2 to TRBJ2-2; tentative D call: TRBD1 (6 bases). Germline CDR1 reads SNHLY; CDR2 reads FYNNEI. V was shortened by 6 bases and J by 0 bases, with 11 bases between the two germline ends. The CDR3 is 15 amino acids. The CDR3 sequence is CASRVGQTNTGELFF. The CDR3 bases are TGTGCCAGCAGGGTTGGACAGACGAACACCGGGGAGCTGTTTTTT.

V and J are TRBV20-1 and TRBJ2-1, with D unresolved. CDR1 and CDR2 (germline): DFQATT, SNEGSKA (reference sequence). CDR3 length equals 15 residues. The V gene lost 8 bases and the J gene lost 1 base, with 18 bases spanning the gap. The CDR3 is CSSHTLRGSYNEQFF. In DNA form, the CDR3 reads TGCAGTTCGCATACTTTGAGAGGATCCTACAATGAGCAGTTCTTC.

The chain links TRBV4-2 to TRBJ2-1; the match to TRBD2 covers 15 bases. V dropped 2 bases and J dropped 0; count of bases not matched to a gene: 5. Germline CDR1 reads LGHNA; CDR2 reads YNFKEQ. This CDR3 region has 19 residues. The CDR3 sequence is CASSQHRTSGRASYNEQFF. The CDR3 DNA is TGTGCCAGCAGCCAACATAGGACTAGCGGGAGGGCCTCCTACAATGAGCAGTTCTTC.